This T cell receptor beta chain was captured in a study of high-grade serous ovarian cancer treatment subgroups. Tumor tissue was taken before any definitive surgery or chemotherapy was given. Germline V gives CDR1 SGHRS, CDR2 YFSETQ. Losses at the gene ends were 4 bases for V and 5 bases for J; bases not matched to a gene: 10. This CDR3 comprises 15 residues. Measured with immunoSEQ multiplex PCR; TCRdb has only the in-frame clones, and not every one. The table records about 9,000 clones, about 76% of them present only once. Sample: tumor tissue. This receptor was identified in a human donor with high-grade serous ovarian cancer. V usage is TRBV5-1 and J usage is TRBJ2-5, with 8 nucleotides matching TRBD1. DNA for the CDR3: TGCGCCAGCAGCCGCGGACAGGGTGCGCCGGAGACCCAGTACTTC. Its protein is CASSRGQGAPETQYF.